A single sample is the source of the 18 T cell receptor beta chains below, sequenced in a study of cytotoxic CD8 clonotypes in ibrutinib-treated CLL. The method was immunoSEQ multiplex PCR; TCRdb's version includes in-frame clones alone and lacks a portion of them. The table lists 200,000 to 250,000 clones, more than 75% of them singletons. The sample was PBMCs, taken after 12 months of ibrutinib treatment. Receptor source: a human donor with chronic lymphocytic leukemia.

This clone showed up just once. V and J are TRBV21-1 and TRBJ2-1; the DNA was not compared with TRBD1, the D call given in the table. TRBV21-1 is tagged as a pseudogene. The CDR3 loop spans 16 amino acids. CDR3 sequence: CASRREGQGTYNEQFF. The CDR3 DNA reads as TGTGCCAGCAGGCGAGAAGGACAGGGGACCTACAATGAGCAGTTCTTC.

The DNA of the CDR3 is TGTGCCAGCACCCCCAGACTAGCGGGGACCGGGGAGCTGTTTTTT. This translates into CASTPRLAGTGELFF. The chain is built from TRBV5-4 and TRBJ2-2; 11 bases fit TRBD2. This CDR3 has 15 amino acids. The V and J ends lost 6 bases and 5 bases, in that order; junction bases with no gene match: 6. CDR1 is SGHNT and CDR2 is YYREEE in the germline V gene (reference sequence).

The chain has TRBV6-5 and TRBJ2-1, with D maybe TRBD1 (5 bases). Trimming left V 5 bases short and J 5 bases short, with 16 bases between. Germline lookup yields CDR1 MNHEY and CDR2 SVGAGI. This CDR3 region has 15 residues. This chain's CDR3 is CASSRTPTWDNEQFF. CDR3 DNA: TGTGCCAGCAGTCGGACACCAACTTGGGACAATGAGCAGTTCTTC.

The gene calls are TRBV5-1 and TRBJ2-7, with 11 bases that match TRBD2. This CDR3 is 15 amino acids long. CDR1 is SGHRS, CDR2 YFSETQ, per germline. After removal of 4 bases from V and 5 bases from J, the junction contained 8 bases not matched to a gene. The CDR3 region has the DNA TGCGCCAGCAGCATGTTAGCGGGGGGGCCGGACGAGCAGTACTTC. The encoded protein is CASSMLAGGPDEQYF. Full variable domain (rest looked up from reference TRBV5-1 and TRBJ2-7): KAGVTQTPRYLIKTRGQQVTLSCSPISGHRSVSWYQQTPGQGLQFLFEYFSETQRNKGNFPGRFSGRQFSNSRSEMNVSTLELGDSALYLCASSMLAGGPDEQYFGPGTRLTVT.

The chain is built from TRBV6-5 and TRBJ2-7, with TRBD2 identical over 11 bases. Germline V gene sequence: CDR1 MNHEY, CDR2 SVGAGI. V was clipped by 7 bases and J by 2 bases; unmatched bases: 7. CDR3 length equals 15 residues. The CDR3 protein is CASKTTGLAAYEQYF. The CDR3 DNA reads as TGTGCCAGCAAGACTACGGGACTAGCGGCCTACGAGCAGTACTTC.

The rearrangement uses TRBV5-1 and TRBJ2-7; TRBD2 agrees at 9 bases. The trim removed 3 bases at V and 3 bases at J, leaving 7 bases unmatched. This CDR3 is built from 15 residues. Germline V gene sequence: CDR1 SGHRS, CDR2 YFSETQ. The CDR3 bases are TGCGCCAGCAGCTCCGGGGGTAGCGGGAGCTACGAGCAGTACTTC. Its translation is CASSSGGSGSYEQYF.

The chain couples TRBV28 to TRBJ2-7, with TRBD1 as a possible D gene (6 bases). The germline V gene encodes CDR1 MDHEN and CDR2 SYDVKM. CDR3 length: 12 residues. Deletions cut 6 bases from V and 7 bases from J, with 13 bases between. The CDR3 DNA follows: TGTGCCAGCAGCAAGGACAGAGGGGAGCAGTACTTC. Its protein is CASSKDRGEQYF.

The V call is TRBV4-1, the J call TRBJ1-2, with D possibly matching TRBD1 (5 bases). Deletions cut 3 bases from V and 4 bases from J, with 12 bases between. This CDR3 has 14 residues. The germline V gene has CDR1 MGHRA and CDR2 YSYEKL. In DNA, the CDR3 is TGCGCCAGCAGCCAGTGGGGGATACTCTATGGCTACACCTTC. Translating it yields CASSQWGILYGYTF.

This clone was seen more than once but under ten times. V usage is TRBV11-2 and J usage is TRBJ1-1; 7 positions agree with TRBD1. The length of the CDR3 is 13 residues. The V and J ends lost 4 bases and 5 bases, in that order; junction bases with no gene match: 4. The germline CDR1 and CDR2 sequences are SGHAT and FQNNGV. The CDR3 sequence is CASSSTTGTEAFF. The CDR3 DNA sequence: TGTGCCAGCAGCTCTACGACAGGGACTGAAGCTTTCTTT.

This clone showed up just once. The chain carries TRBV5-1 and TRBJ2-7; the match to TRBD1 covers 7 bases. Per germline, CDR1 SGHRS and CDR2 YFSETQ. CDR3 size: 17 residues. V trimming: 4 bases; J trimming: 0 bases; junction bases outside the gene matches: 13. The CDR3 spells CASSPTGTEINSYEQYF. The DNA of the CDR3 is TGCGCCAGCAGCCCCACCGGGACAGAAATAAACTCCTACGAGCAGTACTTC.

The CDR3 sequence is CASSPAGTLGPFEQYF. For the CDR3, the DNA is TGTGCCAGCAGCCCGGCAGGGACACTAGGCCCCTTCGAGCAGTACTTC. The chain combines TRBV5-6 with TRBJ2-7, with D possibly being TRBD1 (6 bases). There are 16 residues in the CDR3. Per germline, CDR1 SGHDT and CDR2 YYEEEE. The germline V and J ends were trimmed by 4 bases and 6 bases, with 23 bases remaining between them.

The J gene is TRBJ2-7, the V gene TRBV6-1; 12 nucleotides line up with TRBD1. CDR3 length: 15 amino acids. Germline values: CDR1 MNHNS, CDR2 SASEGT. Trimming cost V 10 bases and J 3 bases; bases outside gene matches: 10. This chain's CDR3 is CATVSRDRGLYEQYF. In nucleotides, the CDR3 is TGTGCCACCGTCTCCCGGGACAGGGGGCTCTACGAGCAGTACTTC.

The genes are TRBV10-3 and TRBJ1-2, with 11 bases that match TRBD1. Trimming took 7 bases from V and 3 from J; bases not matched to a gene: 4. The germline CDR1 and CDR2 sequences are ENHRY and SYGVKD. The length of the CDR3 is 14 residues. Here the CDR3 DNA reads TGTGCCATCAAAGCGGGACAGGGGGACTATGGCTACACCTTC. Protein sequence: CAIKAGQGDYGYTF.

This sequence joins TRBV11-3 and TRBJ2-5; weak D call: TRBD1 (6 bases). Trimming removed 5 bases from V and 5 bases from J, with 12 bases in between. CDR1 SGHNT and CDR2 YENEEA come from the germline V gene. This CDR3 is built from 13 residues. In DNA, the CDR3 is TGTGCCAGCAGCGTCAGGGGTTCGGAGACCCAGTACTTC. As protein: CASSVRGSETQYF.

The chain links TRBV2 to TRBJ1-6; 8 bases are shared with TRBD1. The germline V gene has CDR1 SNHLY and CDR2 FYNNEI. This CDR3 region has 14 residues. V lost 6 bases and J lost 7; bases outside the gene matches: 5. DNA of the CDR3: TGTGCCAGCAGGCTTGGGACAGGAAATTCACCCCTCCACTTT. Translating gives CASRLGTGNSPLHF.

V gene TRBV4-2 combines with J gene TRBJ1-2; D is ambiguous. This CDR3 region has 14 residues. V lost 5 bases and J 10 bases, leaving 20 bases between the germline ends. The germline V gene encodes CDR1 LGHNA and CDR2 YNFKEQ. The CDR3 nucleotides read TGTGCCAGCAGCTTCAGCGACTTGAGTAAGGACTACACCTTC. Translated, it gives CASSFSDLSKDYTF.

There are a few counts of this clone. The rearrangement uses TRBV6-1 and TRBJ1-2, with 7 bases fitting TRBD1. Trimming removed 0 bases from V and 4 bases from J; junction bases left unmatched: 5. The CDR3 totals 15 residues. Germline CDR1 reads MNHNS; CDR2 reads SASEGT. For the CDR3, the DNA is TGTGCCAGCAGTGAAGCGGCGGGACAGACCTATGGCTACACCTTC. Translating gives CASSEAAGQTYGYTF.

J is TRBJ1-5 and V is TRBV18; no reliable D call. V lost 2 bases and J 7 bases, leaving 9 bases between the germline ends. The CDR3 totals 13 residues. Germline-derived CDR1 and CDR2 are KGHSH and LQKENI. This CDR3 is CASSPGSGQPQHF. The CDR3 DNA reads TGTGCCAGCTCACCAGGGTCTGGGCAGCCCCAGCATTTT. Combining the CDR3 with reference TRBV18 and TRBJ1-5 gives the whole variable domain NAGVMQNPRHLVRRRGQEARLRCSPMKGHSHVYWYRQLPEEGLKFMVYLQKENIIDESGMPKERFSAEFPKEGPSILRIQQVVRGDSAAYFCASSPGSGQPQHFGDGTRLSIL.